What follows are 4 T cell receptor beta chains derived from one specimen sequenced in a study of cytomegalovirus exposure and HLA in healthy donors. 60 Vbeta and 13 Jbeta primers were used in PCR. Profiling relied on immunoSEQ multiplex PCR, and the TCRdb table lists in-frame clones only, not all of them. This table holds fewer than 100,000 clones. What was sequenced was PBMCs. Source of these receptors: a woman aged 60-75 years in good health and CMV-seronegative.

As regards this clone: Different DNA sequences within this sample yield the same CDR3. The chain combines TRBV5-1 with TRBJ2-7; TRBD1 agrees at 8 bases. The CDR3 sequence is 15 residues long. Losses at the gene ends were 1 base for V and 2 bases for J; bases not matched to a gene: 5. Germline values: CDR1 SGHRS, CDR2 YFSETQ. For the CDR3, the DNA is TGCGCCAGCAGCTTGACCGGGACAGGCCCCTACGAGCAGTACTTC. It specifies CASSLTGTGPYEQYF. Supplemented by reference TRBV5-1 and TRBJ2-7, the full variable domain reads KAGVTQTPRYLIKTRGQQVTLSCSPISGHRSVSWYQQTPGQGLQFLFEYFSETQRNKGNFPGRFSGRQFSNSRSEMNVSTLELGDSALYLCASSLTGTGPYEQYFGPGTRLTVT.

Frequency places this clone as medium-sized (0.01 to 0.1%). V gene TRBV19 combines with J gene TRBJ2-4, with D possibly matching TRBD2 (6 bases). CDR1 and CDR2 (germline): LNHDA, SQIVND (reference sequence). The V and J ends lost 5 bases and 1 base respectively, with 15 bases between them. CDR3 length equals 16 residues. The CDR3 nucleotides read TGTGCCAGTAGTGCAAAAGCGGGTTTTGCCAAAAACATTCAGTACTTC. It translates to CASSAKAGFAKNIQYF.

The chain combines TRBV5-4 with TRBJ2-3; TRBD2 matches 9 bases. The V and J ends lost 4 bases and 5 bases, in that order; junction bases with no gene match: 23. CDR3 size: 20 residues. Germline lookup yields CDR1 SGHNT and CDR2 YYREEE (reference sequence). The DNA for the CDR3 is TGTGCCAGCAGCCCCACCCTAAGTGCGGCGGGAGGGTCGGGGCGAGATACGCAGTATTTT. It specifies CASSPTLSAAGGSGRDTQYF.

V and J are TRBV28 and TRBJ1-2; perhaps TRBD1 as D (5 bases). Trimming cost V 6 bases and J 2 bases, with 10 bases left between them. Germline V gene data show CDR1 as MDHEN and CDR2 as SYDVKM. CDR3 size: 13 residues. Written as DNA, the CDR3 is TGTGCCAGCAGGAGGGAGGGGAACTATGGCTACACCTTC. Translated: CASRREGNYGYTF.